This T cell receptor beta chain was identified in a study of T cells after yellow fever vaccination. This clonotype was detected a few times. CDR1 is MNHEY and CDR2 is SVGAGI in the germline V gene. CDR3 length equals 17 residues. V gave up 7 bases and J gave up 4 bases; unmatched junction bases: 15. TCRdb recomputed calls from the 5' RACE reads with MiXCR, one row per CDR3 protein. The profile shows 300,000 to 350,000 distinct CDR3 sequences, 3% to 4.5% of them singletons. The material sequenced was PBMCs, taken 5 days after the yellow fever booster vaccination. This sequence was found in a man between 18 and 29 years old who received the YFV17D yellow fever vaccine. The chain links TRBV6-5 to TRBJ1-1; 10 bases agree with TRBD1. In DNA form, the CDR3 reads TGTGCCAGCACAAGGGACAGGGGATTGTCTCGGATCACTGAAGCTTTCTTT. Translation: CASTRDRGLSRITEAFF.